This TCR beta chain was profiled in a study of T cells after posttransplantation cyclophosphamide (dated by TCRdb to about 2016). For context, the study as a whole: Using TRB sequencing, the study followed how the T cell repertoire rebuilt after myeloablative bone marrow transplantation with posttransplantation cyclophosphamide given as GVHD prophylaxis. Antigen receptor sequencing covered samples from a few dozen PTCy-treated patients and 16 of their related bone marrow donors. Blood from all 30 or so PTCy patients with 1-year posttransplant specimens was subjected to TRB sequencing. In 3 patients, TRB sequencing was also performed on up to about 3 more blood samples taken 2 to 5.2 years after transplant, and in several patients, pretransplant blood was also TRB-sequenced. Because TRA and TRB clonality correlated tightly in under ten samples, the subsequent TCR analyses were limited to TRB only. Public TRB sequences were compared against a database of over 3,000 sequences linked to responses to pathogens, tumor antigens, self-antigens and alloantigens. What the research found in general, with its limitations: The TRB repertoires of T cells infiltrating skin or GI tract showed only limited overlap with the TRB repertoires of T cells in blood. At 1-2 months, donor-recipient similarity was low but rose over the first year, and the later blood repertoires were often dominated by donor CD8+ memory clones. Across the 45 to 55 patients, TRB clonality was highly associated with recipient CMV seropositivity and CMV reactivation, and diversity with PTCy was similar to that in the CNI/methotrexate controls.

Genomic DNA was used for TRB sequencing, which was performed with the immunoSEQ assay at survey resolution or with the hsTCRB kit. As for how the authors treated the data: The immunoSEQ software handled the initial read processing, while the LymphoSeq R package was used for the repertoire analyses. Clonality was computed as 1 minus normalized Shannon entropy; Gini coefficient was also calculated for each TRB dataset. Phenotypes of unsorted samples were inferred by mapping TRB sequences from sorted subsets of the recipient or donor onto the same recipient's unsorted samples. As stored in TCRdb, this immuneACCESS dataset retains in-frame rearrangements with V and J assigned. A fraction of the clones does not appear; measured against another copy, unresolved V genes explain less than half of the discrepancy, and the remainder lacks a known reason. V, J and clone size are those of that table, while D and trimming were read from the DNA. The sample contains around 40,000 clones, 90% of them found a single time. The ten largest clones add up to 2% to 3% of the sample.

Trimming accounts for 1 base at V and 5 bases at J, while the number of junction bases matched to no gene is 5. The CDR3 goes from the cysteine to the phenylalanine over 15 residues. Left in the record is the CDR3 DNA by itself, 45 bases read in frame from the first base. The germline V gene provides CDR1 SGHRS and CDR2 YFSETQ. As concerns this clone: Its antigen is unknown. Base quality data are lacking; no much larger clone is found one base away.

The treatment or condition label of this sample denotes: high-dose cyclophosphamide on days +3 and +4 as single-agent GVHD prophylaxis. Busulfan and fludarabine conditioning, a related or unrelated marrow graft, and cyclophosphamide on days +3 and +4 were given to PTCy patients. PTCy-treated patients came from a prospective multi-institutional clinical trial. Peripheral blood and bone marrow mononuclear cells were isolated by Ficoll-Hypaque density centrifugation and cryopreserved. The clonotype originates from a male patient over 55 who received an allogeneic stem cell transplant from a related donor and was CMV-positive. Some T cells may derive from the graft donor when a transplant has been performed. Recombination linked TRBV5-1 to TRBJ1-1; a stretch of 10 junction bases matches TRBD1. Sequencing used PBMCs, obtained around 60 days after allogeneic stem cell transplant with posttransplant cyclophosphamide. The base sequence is TGCGCCAGCAGCTTGCAAGGGACAGGGGTTACTGAAGCTTTCTTT. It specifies CASSLQGTGVTEAFF.